The sequence of this T cell receptor (beta chain) was determined in a study of T cell changes during pregnancy in multiple sclerosis. The protocol was immunoSEQ multiplex PCR, while the TCRdb copy is restricted to in-frame clones and leaves out a portion. This table holds under 110,000 clones, approximately 90% found once. The CDR3 length is 14 residues. The J segment lost 7 bases and the V segment lost 5 bases, leaving 5 bases of the junction unmatched. Looked up from germline, CDR1 is LNHDA and CDR2 is SQIVND (reference sequence). This clone was seen once. The V call is TRBV19, the J call TRBJ2-1, with 10 bases fitting TRBD1. The source is a female donor with multiple sclerosis, enrolled in a pregnancy study. This material consisted of peripheral blood, taken after pregnancy. CDR3 loop: CASSRQGAENEQFF. The DNA of the CDR3 is TGTGCCAGTAGTCGACAGGGGGCGGAGAATGAGCAGTTCTTC. The variable domain in full, completed from reference TRBV19 and TRBJ2-1, reads DGGITQSPKYLFRKEGQNVTLSCEQNLNHDAMYWYRQDPGQGLRLIYYSQIVNDFQKGDIAEGYSVSREKKESFPLTVTSAQKNPTAFYLCASSRQGAENEQFFGPGTRLTVL.